A single sample gave rise to the 15 T cell receptor beta chains below, sequenced in a study of shared clonotypes between healthy human individuals. The method was immunoSEQ multiplex PCR; TCRdb's version includes in-frame clones alone and lacks a portion of them. The table includes about 2 million clones, approximately 95% detected once. Source material: naive CD4+ T cells sorted from blood. Subset of the sample: CD45RA+ positively selected. Receptors originate from a young man in good health.

The V gene is TRBV10-1, the J gene TRBJ2-2; possible D gene TRBD2, 6 bases. The CDR3 runs to 14 residues. V lost 5 bases and J lost 8, with 15 bases in between. Looked up from germline, CDR1 is WNHNN and CDR2 is SYGVQD (reference sequence). CDR3 coding DNA: TGCGCCAGCAGTCGAGACGCGGGGTCTGGGGAGCTGTTTTTT. Its translation: CASSRDAGSGELFF.

V is TRBV5-1 and J is TRBJ2-7; 10 bases are shared with TRBD2. There are 14 residues in the CDR3. Germline assignment: CDR1 SGHRS and CDR2 YFSETQ. V shed 6 bases, J shed 7 bases, and the junction held 10 bases outside the gene matches. CDR3 loop: CASTDSGRSKEQYF. The CDR3, as DNA: TGCGCCAGCACCGATAGCGGGAGGTCTAAAGAGCAGTACTTC. The entire variable domain, with the rest obtained from reference TRBV5-1 and TRBJ2-7, is as follows: KAGVTQTPRYLIKTRGQQVTLSCSPISGHRSVSWYQQTPGQGLQFLFEYFSETQRNKGNFPGRFSGRQFSNSRSEMNVSTLELGDSALYLCASTDSGRSKEQYFGPGTRLTVT.

This clone was detected only once. V usage is TRBV18 and J usage is TRBJ1-4; no clear D gene. Germline CDR1 reads KGHSH; CDR2 reads LQKENI. This CDR3 contains 16 residues. With 3 bases removed from V and 5 bases from J, the gap between germline ends came to 16 bases. The CDR3 here is CASSPDGSLFNEKLFF. The CDR3 coding sequence is TGTGCCAGCTCACCTGACGGGAGTCTTTTCAATGAAAAACTGTTTTTT.

Comments on this clone: Just one base apart from a much larger clone, this may be a read error. Other DNA sequences in this sample translate to the same CDR3. This chain connects TRBV18 to TRBJ2-3; D gene uncertain. CDR3 length: 13 amino acids. Germline V gives CDR1 KGHSH, CDR2 LQKENI. Trimming stripped 3 bases from V and 0 bases from J, with 4 bases between. CDR3 sequence: CASSPISTDTQYF. The CDR3 DNA reads as TGTGCCAGCTCACCGATCAGCACAGATACGCAGTATTTT.

This clone showed up just once. A clone one base away is much larger, so this may be a read error. The rearrangement uses TRBV11-2 and TRBJ2-5; D unresolved. The CDR3 has 15 amino acids. Per the germline V gene, CDR1 is SGHAT and CDR2 is FQNNGV. The germline V and J ends were trimmed by 5 bases and 13 bases, with 26 bases remaining between them. CDR3 nucleotide sequence: TGTGCCAGCAGCCATAATGGCCCCGTCTTGTACGAGCGGTACTTC. Residues: CASSHNGPVLYERYF.

The table lists this clone with a count of one. The gene calls are TRBV28 and TRBJ2-7; D may be TRBD1 or TRBD2 (5 bases each). Trimming cost V 6 bases and J 0 bases, with 21 bases left between them. The CDR3 contains 17 residues. Germline assignment: CDR1 MDHEN and CDR2 SYDVKM. The chain's CDR3 is CASRRLALGLSSYEQYF. Here the CDR3 DNA reads TGTGCCAGCAGGCGCCTAGCTTTGGGGCTTAGCTCCTACGAGCAGTACTTC. The whole variable domain, remainder taken from reference TRBV28 and TRBJ2-7, is DVKVTQSSRYLVKRTGEKVFLECVQDMDHENMFWYRQDPGLGLRLIYFSYDVKMKEKGDIPEGYSVSREKKERFSLILESASTNQTSMYLCASRRLALGLSSYEQYFGPGTRLTVT.

The chain joins TRBV6-6 to TRBJ1-6, with D tentatively TRBD1 (5 bases). The CDR3 has 12 amino acids. Trimming left V 8 bases short and J 7 bases short, with 9 bases between. The germline V gene encodes CDR1 MNHNY and CDR2 SVGAGI (reference sequence). CDR3 sequence: CASGGGNSPLHF. CDR3 nucleotide sequence: TGTGCCAGCGGGGGGGGGAATTCACCCCTCCACTTT.

A remark on this clone: Other nucleotide sequences in the sample specify the same CDR3. The chain employs TRBV19 and TRBJ1-2; D may be TRBD1 (5 bases). CDR3 length: 13 amino acids. Trimming took 1 base from V and 5 from J, leaving 8 bases between them. Germline CDR1 and CDR2: LNHDA and SQIVND (reference sequence). The CDR3 nucleotides are TGTGCCAGTAGTATAGGGGGCGCATATGGCTACACCTTC. Translated, it gives CASSIGGAYGYTF.

This chain connects TRBV11-2 to TRBJ2-1; 13 positions agree with TRBD2. In germline, CDR1 is SGHAT, CDR2 FQNNGV. Trimming cost V 5 bases and J 5 bases; bases outside gene matches: 6. The CDR3 contains 16 residues. The chain's CDR3 is CASSPLGLAGNNEQFF. CDR3 bases: TGTGCCAGCAGCCCTTTGGGACTAGCGGGAAACAATGAGCAGTTCTTC. The whole variable domain, remainder taken from reference TRBV11-2 and TRBJ2-1, is EAGVAQSPRYKIIEKRQSVAFWCNPISGHATLYWYQQILGQGPKLLIQFQNNGVVDDSQLPKDRFSAERLKGVDSTLKIQPAKLEDSAVYLCASSPLGLAGNNEQFFGPGTRLTVL.

The chain couples TRBV2 to TRBJ1-5; 7 bases map to TRBD1. There are 14 residues in the CDR3. Unmatched junction bases numbered 5, after V lost 5 bases and J lost 4 bases. The germline CDR1 and CDR2 sequences are SNHLY and FYNNEI. The CDR3 reads CASSPDRDNQPQHF. Here the CDR3 DNA reads TGTGCCAGCAGTCCCGACAGGGATAATCAGCCCCAGCATTTT. The variable domain in full, with the rest retrieved from reference TRBV2 and TRBJ1-5, is EPEVTQTPSHQVTQMGQEVILRCVPISNHLYFYWYRQILGQKVEFLVSFYNNEISEKSEIFDDQFSVERPDGSNFTLKIRSTKLEDSAMYFCASSPDRDNQPQHFGDGTRLSIL.

The chain is built from TRBV29-1 and TRBJ1-5; possible D gene TRBD1, 5 bases. Looked up from germline, CDR1 is SQVTM and CDR2 is ANQGSEA. V was cut by 5 bases and J by 5 bases, with 10 bases left in between. The CDR3 covers 12 residues. The CDR3 DNA is TGCAGCGTTCAGACAGTCGATCAGCCCCAGCATTTT. Translated: CSVQTVDQPQHF.

The chain combines TRBV5-4 with TRBJ2-3; D remains ambiguous. Germline lookup yields CDR1 SGHNT and CDR2 YYREEE (reference sequence). CDR3 length: 17 amino acids. Trimming cost V 3 bases and J 0 bases, with 17 bases left between them. The CDR3 coding sequence is TGTGCCAGCAGCTCGCCAAGCAGAACCGCTAGCACAGATACGCAGTATTTT. It encodes CASSSPSRTASTDTQYF.

CDR3 amino acids: CASSLALMGGLSNQPQHF. CDR3 bases: TGTGCCAGCAGCTTAGCGTTAATGGGGGGGCTGAGCAATCAGCCCCAGCATTTT. The rearrangement uses TRBV7-2 and TRBJ1-5, with D tentatively TRBD1 (6 bases). Trimming shortened V by 0 bases and J by 1 base, and 16 bases separated the two germline ends. The CDR3 has 18 residues. Germline CDR1 is SGHTA and CDR2 is FQGNSA.

The rearrangement joins TRBV4-3 to TRBJ1-1, with D possibly matching TRBD1 (6 bases). This CDR3 has 16 amino acids. With 0 bases removed from V and 5 bases from J, the gap between germline ends came to 16 bases. Germline V gene sequence: CDR1 LGHNA, CDR2 YSLEER. The CDR3 DNA sequence: TGCGCCAGCAGCCAAGATACGGGGGCTCTATGGACTGAAGCTTTCTTT. Its protein product is CASSQDTGALWTEAFF.

The chain is built from TRBV5-1 and TRBJ2-5; D is tentatively TRBD1 or TRBD2 (6 bases each). TRBJ2-7 explains the end of the DNA better; the J call may be wrong. Germline values: CDR1 SGHRS, CDR2 YFSETQ. There are 16 residues in the CDR3. CDR3 in amino acids: CASSLGRGPMSYEQYF. In DNA form, the CDR3 reads TGCGCCAGCAGCTTGGGTCGGGGGCCCATGTCCTACGAGCAGTACTTC.